This T cell receptor (beta chain) was sequenced for a study of T cell changes during pregnancy in multiple sclerosis. Using immunoSEQ multiplex PCR, the repertoire was profiled, and TCRdb retains in-frame clones only, with some absent. The repertoire has roughly 70,000 clones, about nine tenths of them found once; the top ten carry 1.4% to 1.5%. Germline V gives CDR1 SEHNR, CDR2 FQNEAQ (reference sequence). The CDR3 has 15 amino acids. The ends were cut back, 3 bases at V and 0 bases at J, with 8 bases in the middle. This sequence was found in a female donor with multiple sclerosis, enrolled in a pregnancy study. The rearrangement links TRBV7-9 to TRBJ2-2; no reliable D call. Sequences were derived from peripheral blood, sampled in the third trimester of pregnancy. CDR3 region: CASSFELANTGELFF. The CDR3 DNA follows: TGTGCCAGCAGCTTCGAGTTAGCGAACACCGGGGAGCTGTTTTTT.